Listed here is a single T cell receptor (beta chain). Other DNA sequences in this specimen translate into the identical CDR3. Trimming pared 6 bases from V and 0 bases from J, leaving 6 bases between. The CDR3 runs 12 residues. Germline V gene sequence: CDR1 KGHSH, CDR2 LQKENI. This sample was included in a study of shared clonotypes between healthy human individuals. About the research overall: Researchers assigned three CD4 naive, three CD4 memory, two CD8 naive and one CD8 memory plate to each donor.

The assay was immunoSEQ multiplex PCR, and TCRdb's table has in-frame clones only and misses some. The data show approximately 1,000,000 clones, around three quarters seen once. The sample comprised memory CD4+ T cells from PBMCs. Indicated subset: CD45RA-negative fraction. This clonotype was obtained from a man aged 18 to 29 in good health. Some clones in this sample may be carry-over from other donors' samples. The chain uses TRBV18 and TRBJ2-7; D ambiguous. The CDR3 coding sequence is TGTGCCAGCTCTCCTAGCTCCTACGAGCAGTACTTC. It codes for CASSPSSYEQYF. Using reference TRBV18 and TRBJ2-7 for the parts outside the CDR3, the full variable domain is NAGVMQNPRHLVRRRGQEARLRCSPMKGHSHVYWYRQLPEEGLKFMVYLQKENIIDESGMPKERFSAEFPKEGPSILRIQQVVRGDSAAYFCASSPSSYEQYFGPGTRLTVT.